The present T cell receptor (beta chain) was sequenced within a study of vaccination and CD4 T cells after COVID-19. Study outcomes and limitations: Early post-infection timepoints were not included, and relatively few convalescent patients were studied.

Researchers used the Oncomine TCR Beta short-read assay to sequence DNA from cultured CD4+ T cells. One entry per CDR3 protein results from TCRdb running MiXCR on the PCR reads. This sample carries about 7,100 distinct CDR3 sequences, around three fifths of them seen once, and the ten largest clones take around 28%. This clonotype has a single count. Its specificity is not known. Trimming left V 5 bases short and J 5 bases short, with 9 bases between. Germline-derived CDR1 and CDR2 are SGHNT and YENEEA. The length of the CDR3 is 13 residues. Noted treatment: roughly ten-day PBMC culture with coronavirus spike peptide pools or control peptides (ViraFEST assay). For ViraFEST, peptide pools expanded antigen-specific T cells, after which the TCRs were sequenced.

The receptor comes from a human donor who had recovered from COVID-19. The chain is built from TRBV11-3 and TRBJ2-2, with D tentatively TRBD2 (6 bases). Material: CD4+ T cells from blood, cultured in vitro. This CDR3 reads CASSPLATGELFF. The CDR3 coding sequence is TGTGCCAGCAGCCCCCTAGCGACCGGGGAGCTGTTTTTT.